These 23 T cell receptor beta chains were sequenced from one sample in a study of shared clonotypes between healthy human individuals. This table comes from immunoSEQ multiplex PCR, and its TCRdb copy is limited to in-frame clones, with some not included. The sample yields roughly 2.2 million clones, around 93% seen once. The sequenced sample was naive CD4+ T cells from PBMCs. Subset described: CD45RA+ positively selected. These receptors came from a man aged 18 to 30 in good health. Some clones in this sample may be carry-over from other donors' samples.

The count of this clone is one. The rearrangement joins TRBV29-1 to TRBJ1-1; 7 bases match TRBD1. The V gene's germline CDR1 is SQVTM and CDR2 ANQGSEA. V dropped 7 bases and J dropped 0; count of bases not matched to a gene: 23. The CDR3 loop spans 19 amino acids. CDR3 loop: CSAYQYTRGRIQMNTEAFF. DNA of the CDR3: TGCAGCGCGTACCAATATACGAGGGGGCGCATCCAGATGAACACTGAAGCTTTCTTT.

This rearrangement joins TRBV7-9 to TRBJ1-1; D gene ambiguous. The CDR3 extends over 12 amino acids. V lost 2 bases and J 6 bases, leaving 7 bases between the germline ends. The germline gives CDR1 SEHNR, CDR2 FQNEAQ (reference sequence). CDR3 DNA sequence: TGTGCCAGCAGCTTAATTAACGCTGAAGCTTTCTTT. This gives the protein CASSLINAEAFF. The full variable domain, in which reference TRBV7-9 and TRBJ1-1 provide the parts outside the CDR3, is DTGVSQNPRHKITKRGQNVTFRCDPISEHNRLYWYRQTLGQGPEFLTYFQNEAQLEKSRLLSDRFSAERPKGSFSTLEIQRTEQGDSAMYLCASSLINAEAFFGQGTRLTVV.

The V call is TRBV5-1, the J call TRBJ2-5; the D gene is possibly TRBD1 (5 bases). The V end lost 2 bases, the J end lost 5 bases, and 16 bases lay between the germline ends. This CDR3 contains 15 residues. The V gene's germline CDR1 is SGHRS and CDR2 YFSETQ. The chain's CDR3 is CASSFQLQGTETQYF. The CDR3 nucleotides read TGCGCCAGCAGCTTTCAGCTCCAGGGTACGGAGACCCAGTACTTC.

V and J are TRBV7-2 and TRBJ2-7, with TRBD1 identical over 7 bases. The junction had 5 bases not matched to a gene; V was cut back by 3 bases and J by 3 bases. The CDR3 contains 14 residues. Germline-derived CDR1 and CDR2 are SGHTA and FQGNSA. The CDR3 coding sequence is TGTGCCAGCAGCTTGAACAGGGGTGGCTACGAGCAGTACTTC. The encoded protein is CASSLNRGGYEQYF.

The V call is TRBV2, the J call TRBJ1-5; D gene unclear. The CDR3 covers 14 residues. The V gene lost 4 bases and the J gene lost 6 bases, with 13 bases spanning the gap. Germline V gene data show CDR1 as SNHLY and CDR2 as FYNNEI. CDR3 residues: CASSGVTISQPQHF. Written as DNA, the CDR3 is TGTGCCAGCAGTGGGGTAACAATTAGTCAGCCCCAGCATTTT.

This chain connects TRBV5-4 to TRBJ1-2; TRBD1 is a possible D gene (6 bases). The V gene lost 0 bases and the J gene lost 8 bases, with 11 bases spanning the gap. Looked up from germline, CDR1 is SGHNT and CDR2 is YYREEE (reference sequence). The CDR3 is 13 residues long. This CDR3 reads CASSLAGGQGYTF. CDR3 sequence (DNA): TGTGCCAGCAGCTTGGCGGGGGGGCAGGGCTACACCTTC.

The V gene is TRBV4-1, the J gene TRBJ2-3; 7 bases match TRBD2. Trimming cost V 4 bases and J 3 bases; bases outside gene matches: 7. The germline V gene encodes CDR1 MGHRA and CDR2 YSYEKL. The CDR3 totals 15 residues. The CDR3 loop reads CASSLASGLTDTQYF. The DNA of the CDR3 is TGCGCCAGCAGCCTTGCTAGCGGATTGACAGATACGCAGTATTTT.

The rearrangement uses TRBV7-2 and TRBJ2-1, with 8 nucleotides matching TRBD2. Germline V gene data show CDR1 as SGHTA and CDR2 as FQGNSA. After removal of 2 bases from V and 3 bases from J, the junction contained 3 bases not matched to a gene. The CDR3 has 15 amino acids. The CDR3 protein is CASSLYSGDYNEQFF. As DNA, the CDR3 is TGTGCCAGCAGCTTATATAGCGGGGACTACAATGAGCAGTTCTTC.

The table lists this clone with a count of one. The genes are TRBV21-1 and TRBJ2-7; TRBD2, the table's D call, was not compared with the DNA. TRBV21-1 is assigned pseudogene status. CDR3 length: 16 residues. CDR3 DNA sequence: TGTGCCAGCAGCAAAGAGGGACTAGCGGGAGGCTACGAGCAGTACTTC. This translates into CASSKEGLAGGYEQYF.

The rearrangement links TRBV6-6 to TRBJ2-7; 10 bases align to TRBD1. This CDR3 has 15 amino acids. Germline trimming cut 6 bases from V and 6 bases from J; bases unmatched to any gene: 11. Germline CDR1 reads MNHNY; CDR2 reads SVGAGI (reference sequence). CDR3 region: CASRHRDRGGGEQYF. The DNA for the CDR3 is TGTGCCAGCAGACACCGGGACAGGGGTGGGGGCGAGCAGTACTTC.

V usage is TRBV7-9 and J usage is TRBJ2-4; tentative D call: TRBD1 (5 bases). The CDR3 contains 17 residues. Trimming shortened V by 7 bases and J by 3 bases, and 22 bases separated the two germline ends. Germline CDR1 SEHNR, CDR2 FQNEAQ (reference sequence). The CDR3: CASTIGQGHINKNIQYF. The CDR3 DNA sequence: TGTGCCAGCACCATAGGGCAGGGTCATATAAACAAAAACATTCAGTACTTC.

This clone was recorded only once. The chain joins TRBV6-5 to TRBJ2-1; TRBD1 aligns across 8 bases. V shed 6 bases and J 9 bases; nucleotides not matched to a gene: 10. Germline-derived CDR1 and CDR2 are MNHEY and SVGAGI. The CDR3 totals 14 residues. CDR3: CASSRQTGAREQFF. CDR3 DNA sequence: TGTGCCAGCAGCCGACAGACAGGGGCGCGTGAGCAGTTCTTC.

This chain joins TRBV25-1 and TRBJ2-7, with D perhaps TRBD1 (5 bases). CDR3 length: 16 amino acids. V was pared by 1 base and J by 5 bases, with 18 bases between. The germline V gene encodes CDR1 MGHDK and CDR2 SYGVNS. The CDR3 loop is CASSECSVGRVHEQYF. DNA of the CDR3: TGTGCCAGCAGTGAATGTTCGGTTGGCAGGGTCCACGAGCAGTACTTC.

This sequence joins TRBV27 and TRBJ2-1, with D possibly being TRBD1 (5 bases). The CDR3 consists of 16 residues. Trimming left V 6 bases short and J 5 bases short, with 20 bases between. Germline CDR1 reads MNHEY; CDR2 reads SMNVEV (reference sequence). The CDR3 DNA is TGTGCCAGCAGGGGCCCGTTGATCAGGGTGGACAATGAGCAGTTCTTC. As protein: CASRGPLIRVDNEQFF.

About this clone: The sample carries other DNA sequences with the same CDR3. The chain uses TRBV10-3 and TRBJ2-2; D unclear. CDR3 length: 12 residues. V lost 2 bases, J lost 6 bases, and 4 bases lay in between. Germline-derived CDR1 and CDR2 are ENHRY and SYGVKD. The CDR3 is CAISEVAGELFF. The CDR3 coding sequence is TGTGCCATCAGTGAGGTAGCCGGGGAGCTGTTTTTT.

This rearrangement joins TRBV6-1 to TRBJ1-2; TRBD1 agrees at 7 bases. The ends lost 10 bases at V and 8 bases at J; junction bases unmatched: 13. This CDR3 is 13 amino acids long. The germline CDR1 and CDR2 sequences are MNHNS and SASEGT. CDR3 sequence reads: CATHRGPTVGYTF. CDR3 in DNA: TGTGCCACCCACAGGGGCCCGACCGTCGGCTACACCTTC.

J is TRBJ2-2 and V is TRBV28; 10 bases line up with TRBD1. V gave up 3 bases and J gave up 2 bases; unmatched junction bases: 3. The CDR3 extends over 16 amino acids. Germline V gives CDR1 MDHEN, CDR2 SYDVKM. CDR3 residues: CASSLGTGANTGELFF. In DNA, the CDR3 is TGTGCCAGCAGTTTGGGGACAGGGGCCAACACCGGGGAGCTGTTTTTT.

This clone was counted only a few times. This chain uses TRBV27 with TRBJ1-1; D call uncertain. The germline CDR1 and CDR2 sequences are MNHEY and SMNVEV (reference sequence). The CDR3 is 13 residues long. V was shortened by 4 bases and J by 3 bases, with 9 bases between the two germline ends. Here the CDR3 reads CASSSSLDTEAFF. The DNA of the CDR3 is TGTGCCAGCAGTTCTAGTCTGGACACTGAAGCTTTCTTT.

In this sample, this clone turned up a few times. The chain couples TRBV30 to TRBJ1-1, with 8 bases identical to TRBD1. Germline CDR1 reads GTSNPN; CDR2 reads SVGIG (reference sequence). The length of the CDR3 is 14 residues. Trimming at V came to 2 bases and at J to 6 bases, leaving 8 bases not matched to a gene. The CDR3 DNA is TGTGCCTGGAGTCTCGACAGGGGCGTCGCTGAAGCTTTCTTT. Translated: CAWSLDRGVAEAFF.

V and J are TRBV28 and TRBJ2-7; a weak D match, TRBD1 (5 bases). The CDR3 has 18 amino acids. Deletions cut 8 bases from V and 3 bases from J, with 29 bases between. Germline V lookup: CDR1 MDHEN, CDR2 SYDVKM. CDR3 sequence (DNA): TGTGCCAGCGGTCCCATTCCTCTAGGGGCGAGGACGGGCTACGAGCAGTACTTC. This sequence encodes CASGPIPLGARTGYEQYF.

The V gene is TRBV7-8, the J gene TRBJ2-7; D unclear. Germline CDR1 reads SGHVS; CDR2 reads FQNEAQ. This CDR3 has 11 residues. Trimming removed 2 bases from V and 5 bases from J, with 4 bases in between. In DNA, the CDR3 is TGTGCCAGCAGCTTAATAAACGAGCAGTACTTC. Its translation: CASSLINEQYF.

A word on this clone: The same CDR3 can be traced to other DNA sequences in this sample. The chain employs TRBV28 and TRBJ1-2; no clear D gene. Germline values: CDR1 MDHEN, CDR2 SYDVKM. CDR3 size: 11 residues. The V end lost 3 bases, the J end lost 8 bases, and 7 bases lay between the germline ends. CDR3 in DNA: TGTGCCAGCAGTTTCAGCCTCGGCTACACCTTC. Residues: CASSFSLGYTF.

The gene calls are TRBV6-5 and TRBJ2-7; no definite D call. Germline V gene lookup returns CDR1 MNHEY and CDR2 SVGAGI. The CDR3 has 14 amino acids. The V and J ends lost 2 bases and 0 bases respectively, with 8 bases between them. CDR3 in DNA: TGTGCCAGCAGTTACGACGGTTACTCCTACGAGCAGTACTTC. This translates into CASSYDGYSYEQYF.